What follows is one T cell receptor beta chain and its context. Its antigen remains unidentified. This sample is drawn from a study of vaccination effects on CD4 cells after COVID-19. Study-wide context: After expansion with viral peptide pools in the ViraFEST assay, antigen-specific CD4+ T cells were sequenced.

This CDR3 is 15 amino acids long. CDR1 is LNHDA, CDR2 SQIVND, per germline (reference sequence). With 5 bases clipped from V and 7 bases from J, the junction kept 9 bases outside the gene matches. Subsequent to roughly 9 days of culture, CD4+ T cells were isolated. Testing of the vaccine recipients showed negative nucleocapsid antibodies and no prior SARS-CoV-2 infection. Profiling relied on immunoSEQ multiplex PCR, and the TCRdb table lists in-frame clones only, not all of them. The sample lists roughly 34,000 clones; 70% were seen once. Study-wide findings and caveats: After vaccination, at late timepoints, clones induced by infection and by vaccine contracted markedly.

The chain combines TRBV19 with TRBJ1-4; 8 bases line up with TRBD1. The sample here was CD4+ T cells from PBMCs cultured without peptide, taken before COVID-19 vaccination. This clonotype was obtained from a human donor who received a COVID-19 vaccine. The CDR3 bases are TGTGCCAGTAGTCCCAGGCAGGGGGCGGTTGAAAAACTGTTTTTT. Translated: CASSPRQGAVEKLFF.